This TCR beta chain was documented in a study of cytomegalovirus exposure and HLA in healthy donors. Per germline, CDR1 SEHNR and CDR2 FQNEAQ (reference sequence). Trimming took off 4 bases at V and 4 bases at J, with 16 bases between the two ends. The CDR3 loop spans 15 amino acids. Primers included in the PCR were 60 Vbeta and 13 Jbeta primers. Method: immunoSEQ multiplex PCR; TCRdb's copy keeps in-frame clones and lacks some. Of around 90,000 clones listed, approximately 80% are singletons. This chain joins TRBV7-9 and TRBJ1-2; D perhaps matches TRBD1 (6 bases). The specimen was PBMCs. The receptor was derived from a human donor in good health. The CDR3 region has the DNA TGTGCCAGCAGCTCCCCCCGCGGGGGCGGCTATGGCTACACCTTC. This translates into CASSSPRGGGYGYTF. The full variable domain, in which reference TRBV7-9 and TRBJ1-2 provide the parts outside the CDR3, is DTGVSQNPRHKITKRGQNVTFRCDPISEHNRLYWYRQTLGQGPEFLTYFQNEAQLEKSRLLSDRFSAERPKGSFSTLEIQRTEQGDSAMYLCASSSPRGGGYGYTFGSGTRLTVV.